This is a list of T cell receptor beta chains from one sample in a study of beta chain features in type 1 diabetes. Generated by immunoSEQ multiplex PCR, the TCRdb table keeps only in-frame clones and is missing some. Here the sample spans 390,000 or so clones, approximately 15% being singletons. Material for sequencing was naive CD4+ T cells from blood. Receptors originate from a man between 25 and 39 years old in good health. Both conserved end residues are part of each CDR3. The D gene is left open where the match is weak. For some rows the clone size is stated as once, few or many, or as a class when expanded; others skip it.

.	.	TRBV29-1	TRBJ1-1	CSGEYRNTEAFF	TGCAGCGGAGAATACAGGAACACTGAAGCTTTCTTT
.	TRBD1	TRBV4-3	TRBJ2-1	CASSHSGTGQNEQFF	TGCGCCAGCAGCCACTCCGGGACAGGGCAAAATGAGCAGTTCTTC
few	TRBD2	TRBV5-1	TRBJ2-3	CASSLIASGILSRTDTQYF	TGCGCCAGCAGCTTGATCGCTAGCGGGATCCTATCGCGTACAGATACGCAGTATTTT
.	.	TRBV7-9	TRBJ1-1	CASSLATITEAFF	TGTGCCAGCAGCTTAGCGACTATCACTGAAGCTTTCTTT
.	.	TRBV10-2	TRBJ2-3	CASSDLSTDTQYF	TGCGCCAGCAGTGACCTTAGCACAGATACGCAGTATTTT
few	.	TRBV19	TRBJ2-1	CASRGRWSSVEQFF	TGTGCCAGTCGGGGGCGCTGGTCTTCTGTAGAGCAGTTCTTC
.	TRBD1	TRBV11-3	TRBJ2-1	CASSSGQAEHEQFF	TGTGCCAGCAGCTCGGGACAGGCTGAGCATGAGCAGTTCTTC
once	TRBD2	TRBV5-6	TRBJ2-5	CASSLGGAGGRETQYF	TGTGCCAGCAGCCTCGGCGGAGCGGGAGGGAGAGAGACCCAGTACTTC
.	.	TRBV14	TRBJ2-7	CASSQGTYEQYF	TGTGCCAGCAGCCAAGGGACTTACGAGCAGTACTTC
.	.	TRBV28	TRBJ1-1	CASTHPQGNTEAFF	TGTGCCAGCACCCATCCACAGGGAAACACTGAAGCTTTCTTT
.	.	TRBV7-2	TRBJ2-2	CASSETSDRGELFF	TGTGCCAGCAGCGAAACCTCAGACCGCGGGGAGCTGTTTTTT
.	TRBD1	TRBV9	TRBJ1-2	CASSLGQGGGYKEIYYGYTF	TGTGCCAGCAGCCTAGGACAGGGAGGAGGGTATAAGGAGATATACTATGGCTACACCTTC
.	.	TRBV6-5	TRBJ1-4	CASSRDTEEKLFF	TGTGCCAGCAGTAGGGACACCGAAGAAAAACTGTTTTTT
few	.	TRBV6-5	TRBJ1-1	CASRRDILNTEAFF	TGTGCCAGCAGGAGGGACATACTGAACACTGAAGCTTTCTTT
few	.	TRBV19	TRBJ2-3	CASSISYGRRRLDTQYF	TGTGCCAGTAGTATAAGCTACGGACGCCGAAGGTTGGATACGCAGTATTTT
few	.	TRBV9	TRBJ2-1	CASSVGGGVRNEQFF	TGTGCCAGCAGCGTAGGAGGGGGAGTCCGCAATGAGCAGTTCTTC
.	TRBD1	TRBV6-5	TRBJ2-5	CATQGAGIAETQYF	TGTGCTACGCAGGGGGCAGGAATCGCGGAGACCCAGTACTTC
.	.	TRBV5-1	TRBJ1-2	CASSLGGSYGYTF	TGCGCCAGCAGCTTAGGTGGGAGCTATGGCTACACCTTC
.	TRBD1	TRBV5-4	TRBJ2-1	CASSLGDRGFWNEQFF	TGTGCCAGCAGCTTGGGGGACAGGGGTTTTTGGAATGAGCAGTTCTTC
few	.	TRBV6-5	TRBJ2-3	CASSYAGSLSDTQYF	TGTGCCAGCAGTTACGCGGGATCCCTCTCGGATACGCAGTATTTT
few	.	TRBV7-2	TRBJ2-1	CASSLFSEHNNEQFF	TGTGCCAGCAGCTTATTTAGTGAACATAACAATGAGCAGTTCTTC
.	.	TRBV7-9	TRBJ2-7	CASSLADGWGFNEQYF	TGTGCCAGCAGCTTAGCGGATGGATGGGGTTTCAACGAGCAGTACTTC
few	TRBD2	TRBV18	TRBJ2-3	CASSRPSGGFTDTQYF	TGTGCCAGCTCACGTCCTAGCGGGGGATTCACAGATACGCAGTATTTT
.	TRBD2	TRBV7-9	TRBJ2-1	CASSPGLAGNEFF	TGTGCCAGCAGCCCGGGACTAGCGGGGAATGAGTTCTTC
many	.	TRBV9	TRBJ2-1	CASSPSPDLYNEQFF	TGTGCCAGCAGCCCCAGTCCGGACCTATACAATGAGCAGTTCTTC
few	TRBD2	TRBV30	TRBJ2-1	CASGNSGAKYNEQFF	TGTGCCTCCGGCAATAGCGGGGCGAAGTACAATGAGCAGTTCTTC
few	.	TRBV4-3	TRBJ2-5	CASSQGNGLHQETQYF	TGCGCCAGCAGCCAAGGGAACGGGCTACACCAAGAGACCCAGTACTTC
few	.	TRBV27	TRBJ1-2	CASSPRGGLSGYTF	TGTGCCAGCAGTCCCCGGGGTGGTTTGAGTGGCTACACCTTC
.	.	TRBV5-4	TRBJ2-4	CASSFGLAKNIQYF	TGTGCCAGCAGCTTCGGGTTAGCCAAAAACATTCAGTACTTC
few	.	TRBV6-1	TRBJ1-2	CASSDAVDLYGYTF	TGTGCCAGCAGTGACGCGGTGGATCTCTATGGCTACACCTTC
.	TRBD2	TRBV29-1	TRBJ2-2	CSVGLAATGELFF	TGCAGCGTCGGACTAGCTGCCACCGGGGAGCTGTTTTTT
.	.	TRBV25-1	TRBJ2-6	CASSESGRSGANVLTF	TGTGCCAGCAGTGAATCAGGCAGGTCTGGGGCCAACGTCCTGACTTTC
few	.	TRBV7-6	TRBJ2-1	CASSLTGSRNEQFF	TGTGCCAGCAGCTTAACGGGATCCCGCAATGAGCAGTTCTTC
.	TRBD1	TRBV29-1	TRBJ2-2	CSVKTGTNTGELFF	TGCAGCGTCAAGACAGGGACAAACACCGGGGAGCTGTTTTTT
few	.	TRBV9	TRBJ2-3	CASSPRASTDTQYF	TGTGCCAGCAGCCCCCGGGCCAGCACAGATACGCAGTATTTT
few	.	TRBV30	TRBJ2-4	CAWSGGAKNIQYF	TGTGCCTGGAGTGGGGGAGCCAAAAACATTCAGTACTTC
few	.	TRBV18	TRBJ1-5	CASSPVGQGNQPQHF	TGTGCCAGCTCACCAGTGGGGCAGGGCAATCAGCCCCAGCATTTT
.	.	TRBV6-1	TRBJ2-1	CASTRDPNSHNEQFF	TGTGCCAGCACTCGGGACCCAAATTCCCACAATGAGCAGTTCTTC
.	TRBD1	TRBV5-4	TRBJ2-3	CASSTPTGEDTQYF	TGTGCCAGCAGCACCCCGACAGGGGAAGATACGCAGTATTTT
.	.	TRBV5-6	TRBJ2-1	CASSSNRVNEQFF	TGTGCCAGCAGCTCAAACAGGGTTAATGAGCAGTTCTTC
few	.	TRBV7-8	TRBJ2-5	CASTEQGGTETQYF	TGTGCCAGCACCGAACAAGGAGGAACGGAGACCCAGTACTTC
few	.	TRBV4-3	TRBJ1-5	CASSQSTGTQPQHF	TGCGCCAGCAGCCAGTCTACAGGGACTCAGCCCCAGCATTTT
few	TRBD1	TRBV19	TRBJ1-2	CASSIGDRGYTF	TGTGCCAGTAGTATAGGGGACAGAGGCTACACCTTC
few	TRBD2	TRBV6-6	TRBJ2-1	CASSVVASGSYNEQFF	TGTGCCAGCAGTGTAGTCGCTAGCGGTTCCTACAATGAGCAGTTCTTC
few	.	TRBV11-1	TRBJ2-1	CASCLIASQSEQFF	TGTGCCAGCTGTTTGATCGCTTCGCAGAGTGAGCAGTTCTTC
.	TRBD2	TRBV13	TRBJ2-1	CASSPLGGSNYNEQFF	TGTGCCAGCAGCCCCCTAGGCGGGAGCAACTACAATGAGCAGTTCTTC
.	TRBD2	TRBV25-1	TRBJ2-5	CASSAGTSANQETQYF	TGTGCCAGCAGTGCCGGGACTAGCGCTAACCAAGAGACCCAGTACTTC
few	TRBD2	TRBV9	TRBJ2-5	CASSTTLAGKTQYF	TGTGCCAGCAGCACCACACTAGCGGGGAAGACCCAGTACTTC
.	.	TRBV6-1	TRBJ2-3	CASRLTLGGTDTQYF	TGTGCCAGCCGACTGACCCTAGGGGGCACAGATACGCAGTATTTT
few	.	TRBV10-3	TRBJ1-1	CAISEPVRNTEAFF	TGTGCCATCAGTGAGCCAGTAAGGAACACTGAAGCTTTCTTT